The rows below give T cell receptor beta chains drawn from one sample of a study of CD8+CD57+ T cells in acquired aplastic anemia. TCRdb ran MiXCR on the reads and lists one entry per CDR3 protein. The data hold 150,000 to 200,000 distinct CDR3 sequences, with approximately 44% observed a single time. Input material: sorted CD4+, CD8+, or CD8+CD57+ T cells (not recorded which) from PBMCs. Receptor source: a human donor with aplastic anemia. The conserved cysteine and the conserved F or W are not part of the CDR3 here.

TRBV11-2	TRBJ1-3	10	ASSRALDTIY
TRBV25-1	TRBJ2-3	12	ASSEGGETDTQY
TRBV6-2/TRBV6-3	TRBJ2-7	11	ASSHGQGYEQY
TRBV7-3	TRBJ1-2	13	ASSVKVGATYGYT
TRBV6-1	TRBJ2-5	13	ASSEDSSTVETQY
TRBV5-5	TRBJ2-7	12	ASRPGTNIYEQY
TRBV11-2	TRBJ2-7	13	ASSLVSGIAYEQY
TRBV12-3/TRBV12-4	TRBJ1-2	13	ASSLRGQVSGGYT
TRBV3-1	TRBJ1-2	13	ASSRIPTDNYGYT
TRBV10-3	TRBJ2-5	13	AISDRFSGSWAQY
TRBV20-1	TRBJ2-3	12	SATGTKNTDTQY
TRBV28	TRBJ1-1	12	ASSFSTMNTEAF
TRBV5-1	TRBJ2-7	12	ASSLEDSTYEQY
TRBV20-1	TRBJ1-6	13	SASRRQGANSPLH
TRBV14	TRBJ2-2	16	ASSQTPTKAGSTGELF
TRBV12-3/TRBV12-4	TRBJ2-3	15	ASSLGVVELGTDTQY
TRBV29-1	TRBJ1-5	12	SVVLTGEIGPQH
TRBV10-3	TRBJ1-2	13	AISEPQGIWHGYT
TRBV7-2	TRBJ2-5	10	ASSLNFETQY
TRBV19	TRBJ2-1	10	ASRTRVNEQF
TRBV2	TRBJ2-7	12	ASKTPGPTYEQY
TRBV7-2	TRBJ2-5	12	ASSQRTSQETQY
TRBV15	TRBJ1-1	12	ATSQQGGNTEAF
TRBV3-1	TRBJ1-2	12	ASSLMTANYGYT
TRBV20-1	TRBJ2-3	11	SAHRTTSPRQY
TRBV10-3	TRBJ2-2	14	AISESERGGTGELF
TRBV24-1	TRBJ2-1	10	ATSDSGVEQF
TRBV2	TRBJ2-7	14	ASSPDPSARAYEQY
TRBV11-3	TRBJ1-2	12	ASSQGVTDDGYT
TRBV7-9	TRBJ1-4	13	ASSFTGTAYEKLF
TRBV7-9	TRBJ2-1	12	ASSLGLAGNEQF
TRBV7-2	TRBJ1-2	11	ASSSQGDYGYT
TRBV11-1	TRBJ1-6	15	ASSHYTTGRDNSPLH
TRBV29-1	TRBJ1-1	12	SVVVSGQNTEAF
TRBV10-1	TRBJ1-2	14	ANSELHVRPNYGYA
TRBV25-1	TRBJ1-3	15	ASSELGTDTSGNTIY
TRBV30	TRBJ1-6	10	AWSEGGSPLH
TRBV5-4	TRBJ1-1	14	ASSLEGGRGSTEAF
TRBV6-1	TRBJ1-6	12	ASRLSLSNSPLH
TRBV9	TRBJ1-3	14	ASSPKMAGSGNTIY
TRBV7-8	TRBJ2-5	15	ASSLPWGAGGKETQY
TRBV29-1	TRBJ1-2	12	SVEDRALGYGYT
TRBV5-1	TRBJ1-2	13	ASSLEGQGNYGYT
TRBV9	TRBJ2-2	14	ASSWWGQGNTGELF
TRBV7-9	TRBJ2-7	13	ASSLGRAGLYEQY
TRBV24-1	TRBJ2-1	13	ATSDSSRTYNEQF
TRBV5-8	TRBJ1-6	13	ASSLGSDYNSPLH
TRBV7-2	TRBJ1-2	12	ASSLAGQGHGYT
TRBV24-1	TRBJ2-5	12	ATSDSTGQETQY
TRBV7-8	TRBJ1-1	13	ASSTPTGLDTEAF
TRBV7-9	TRBJ1-3	12	ASSTGTSGNTIY
TRBV29-1	TRBJ1-5	10	SGGQVGQPQH
TRBV10-2	TRBJ1-1	14	ASSEVWITQGTEAF
TRBV2	TRBJ2-7	11	ASNPARRDEQY
TRBV20-1	TRBJ2-3	12	SARLAGDTDTQY
TRBV29-1	TRBJ2-7	10	SVGEGTYEQY
TRBV11-2	TRBJ2-3	14	ASSFRQINPTDTQY